The 15 T cell receptor beta chains listed next were all sequenced from one sample in a study of cytomegalovirus exposure and HLA in healthy donors. This PCR relied on a set of 60 Vbeta primers and 13 Jbeta primers. Assay used: immunoSEQ multiplex PCR; TCRdb lists only in-frame clones, some missing. Of 150,000 to 200,000 clones in the sample, around 82% are singletons; the top ten hold 1.5% to 2%. Sequencing input: PBMCs. Source of these receptors: a man between 18 and 29 years old in good health and CMV-seronegative.

The rearrangement links TRBV15 to TRBJ2-4; tentative D call: TRBD1 (5 bases). The CDR3 sequence is 15 residues long. Trimming removed 3 bases from V and 1 base from J, with 10 bases in between. Per the germline V gene, CDR1 is LNHNV and CDR2 is YYDKDF (reference sequence). The CDR3 reads CATSSAGLAKNIQYF. The DNA of the CDR3 is TGTGCCACCAGCAGTGCAGGGTTGGCCAAAAACATTCAGTACTTC.

The gene calls are TRBV6-5 and TRBJ2-3; a weak D match, TRBD2 (6 bases). With 0 bases removed from V and 2 bases from J, the gap between germline ends came to 9 bases. Looked up from germline, CDR1 is MNHEY and CDR2 is SVGAGI. CDR3 length: 15 residues. CDR3 nucleotide sequence: TGTGCCAGCAGTTACTCGGCGGGGTTCACAGATACGCAGTATTTT. It translates to CASSYSAGFTDTQYF.

This clone was observed a handful of times. The chain is built from TRBV7-2 and TRBJ2-5, with D tentatively TRBD2 (5 bases). Trimming left V 1 base short and J 5 bases short, with 17 bases between. The germline CDR1 and CDR2 sequences are SGHTA and FQGNSA. The CDR3 is 16 residues long. Written as DNA, the CDR3 is TGTGCCAGCAGCTTAGTTTTTCGGGGTTCGAGGGAGACCCAGTACTTC. Its translation: CASSLVFRGSRETQYF.

The chain links TRBV12-2 to TRBJ1-5; the table's D call TRBD1 went unverified against the DNA. TRBV12-2 is a pseudogene locus. The CDR3 runs 19 residues. CDR3 amino acids: CASRLRGQGSKHSNQPQHF. CDR3 in DNA: TGTGCAAGTCGCCTCCGGGGACAGGGGTCTAAGCATAGCAATCAGCCCCAGCATTTT.

The chain recombines TRBV6-5 with TRBJ1-2; TRBD1 agrees at 7 bases. The germline gives CDR1 MNHEY, CDR2 SVGAGI. V shed 10 bases and J 7 bases; nucleotides not matched to a gene: 12. The CDR3 sequence is 13 residues long. The DNA for the CDR3 is TGTGCCACTTTGACCCACAGGGGCGCTGGCTACACCTTC. Translated, it gives CATLTHRGAGYTF.

The chain joins TRBV6-6 to TRBJ2-7; a possible D gene is TRBD1 (5 bases). Trimming took off 0 bases at V and 3 bases at J, with 9 bases between the two ends. The length of the CDR3 is 14 residues. The germline CDR1 and CDR2 sequences are MNHNY and SVGAGI (reference sequence). CDR3 sequence: CASSYSSQGYEQYF. The CDR3, as DNA: TGTGCCAGCAGTTACTCGTCGCAGGGCTACGAGCAGTACTTC.

The chain employs TRBV28 and TRBJ1-3; D possibly corresponds to TRBD1 (5 bases). Trimming took off 8 bases at V and 3 bases at J, with 17 bases between the two ends. Per the germline V gene, CDR1 is MDHEN and CDR2 is SYDVKM. CDR3 length equals 15 residues. The chain's CDR3 is CASGGTSHIGNTIYF. The CDR3 DNA reads as TGTGCCAGCGGAGGGACTTCCCACATTGGAAACACCATATATTTT.

V usage is TRBV4-2 and J usage is TRBJ2-7; D is perhaps TRBD2 (7 bases). The V and J ends lost 4 bases and 3 bases respectively, with 13 bases between them. CDR1 and CDR2 from the germline V gene are LGHNA and YNFKEQ. There are 14 residues in the CDR3. The chain's CDR3 is CASSRGRGSYEQYF. The CDR3 DNA reads as TGTGCCAGCAGCCGGGGGAGGGGGAGCTACGAGCAGTACTTC.

This clone was observed once. This sequence joins TRBV7-9 and TRBJ2-5; TRBD1 aligns across 10 bases. Unmatched junction bases numbered 7, after V lost 8 bases and J lost 4 bases. Per germline, CDR1 SEHNR and CDR2 FQNEAQ (reference sequence). CDR3 length equals 14 residues. The CDR3 sequence: CASLDRGRGETQYF. The CDR3 DNA sequence: TGTGCCAGCTTAGACAGGGGGCGGGGAGAGACCCAGTACTTC.

This clone was counted only a few times. The J gene is TRBJ1-1, the V gene TRBV28; D remains ambiguous. The V end lost 4 bases, the J end lost 10 bases, and 13 bases lay between the germline ends. Germline CDR1 MDHEN, CDR2 SYDVKM. The CDR3 has 12 residues. The chain's CDR3 is CASSSRPIGAFF. The CDR3 region has the DNA TGTGCCAGCAGTTCCAGGCCAATCGGAGCTTTCTTT.

The chain has TRBV6-1 and TRBJ2-4; D is perhaps TRBD1 (6 bases). This CDR3 is built from 16 residues. Germline V gene data show CDR1 as MNHNS and CDR2 as SASEGT. Trimming took off 4 bases at V and 0 bases at J, with 13 bases between the two ends. The CDR3 nucleotides are TGTGCCAGCAGTGCCGGACAGCTTGTAGCCAAAAACATTCAGTACTTC. Translation: CASSAGQLVAKNIQYF.

CDR3 in amino acids: CASSLVGTSGDLYNEQFF. The CDR3 region has the DNA TGCGCCAGCAGCTTGGTGGGGACTAGCGGGGACCTATACAATGAGCAGTTCTTC. The chain recombines TRBV5-1 with TRBJ2-1; TRBD2 aligns across 13 bases. V was clipped by 0 bases and J by 4 bases; unmatched bases: 7. Germline assignment: CDR1 SGHRS and CDR2 YFSETQ. CDR3 size: 18 residues.

This chain connects TRBV14 to TRBJ2-1, with a weak D call TRBD2 (5 bases). With 3 bases removed from V and 4 bases from J, the gap between germline ends came to 13 bases. Germline V gene lookup returns CDR1 SGHDN and CDR2 FVKESK. The CDR3 contains 15 residues. The CDR3 DNA is TGTGCCAGCAGCCAGGCATGGACTGGTTACAATGAGCAGTTCTTC. Its protein is CASSQAWTGYNEQFF. Full variable domain (missing parts from reference TRBV14 and TRBJ2-1): EAGVTQFPSHSVIEKGQTVTLRCDPISGHDNLYWYRRVMGKEIKFLLHFVKESKQDESGMPNNRFLAERTGGTYSTLKVQPAELEDSGVYFCASSQAWTGYNEQFFGPGTRLTVL.

This chain links TRBV9 with TRBJ1-6, with 9 bases aligning to TRBD1. Germline trimming cut 4 bases from V and 5 bases from J; bases unmatched to any gene: 7. CDR3 length: 16 residues. From germline, CDR1 is SGDLS and CDR2 YYNGEE. The CDR3 is CASSFRTGADNSPLHF. The CDR3 region has the DNA TGTGCCAGCAGCTTTAGGACAGGGGCTGATAATTCACCCCTCCACTTT.

The chain is built from TRBV10-3 and TRBJ1-1; D remains ambiguous. From germline, CDR1 is ENHRY and CDR2 SYGVKD. There are 15 residues in the CDR3. V was clipped by 0 bases and J by 1 base, with 9 bases between them. This CDR3 is CAISESRESNTEAFF. In DNA form, the CDR3 reads TGTGCCATCAGTGAGTCTCGGGAGTCGAACACTGAAGCTTTCTTT.